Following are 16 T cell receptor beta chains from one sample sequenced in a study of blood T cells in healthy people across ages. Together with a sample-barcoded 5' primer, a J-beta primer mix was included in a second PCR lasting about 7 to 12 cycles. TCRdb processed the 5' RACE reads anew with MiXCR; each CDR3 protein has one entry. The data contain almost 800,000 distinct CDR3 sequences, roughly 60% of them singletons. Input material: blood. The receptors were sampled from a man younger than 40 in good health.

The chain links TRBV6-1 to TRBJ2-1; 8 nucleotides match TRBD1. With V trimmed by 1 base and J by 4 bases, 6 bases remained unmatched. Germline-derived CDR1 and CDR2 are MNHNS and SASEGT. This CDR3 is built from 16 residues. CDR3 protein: CASSEGGGTGYNEQFF. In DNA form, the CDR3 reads TGTGCCAGCAGTGAAGGAGGGGGGACAGGATACAATGAGCAGTTCTTC.

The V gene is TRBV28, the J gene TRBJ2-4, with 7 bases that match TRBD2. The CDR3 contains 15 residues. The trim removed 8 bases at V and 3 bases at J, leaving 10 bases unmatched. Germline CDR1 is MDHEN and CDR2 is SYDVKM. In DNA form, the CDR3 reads TGTGCCAGCCGCCCTGGGGGGGTTGGCAAAAACATTCAGTACTTC. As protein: CASRPGGVGKNIQYF.

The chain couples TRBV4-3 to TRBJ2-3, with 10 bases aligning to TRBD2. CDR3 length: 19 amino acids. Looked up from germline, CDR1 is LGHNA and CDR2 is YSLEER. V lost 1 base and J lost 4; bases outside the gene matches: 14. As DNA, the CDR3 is TGCGCCAGCAGCCAAGTTTTGGTGGCTAGCGGGAGAGCCCCAGATACGCAGTATTTT. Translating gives CASSQVLVASGRAPDTQYF.

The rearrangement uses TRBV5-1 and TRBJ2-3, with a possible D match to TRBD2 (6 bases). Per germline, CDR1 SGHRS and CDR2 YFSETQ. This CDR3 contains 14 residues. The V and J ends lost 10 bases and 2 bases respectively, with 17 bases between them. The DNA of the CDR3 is TGCGCCTCCAGACGGGGGTCCTACACAGATACGCAGTATTTT. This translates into CASRRGSYTDTQYF. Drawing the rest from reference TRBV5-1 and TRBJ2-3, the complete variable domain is KAGVTQTPRYLIKTRGQQVTLSCSPISGHRSVSWYQQTPGQGLQFLFEYFSETQRNKGNFPGRFSGRQFSNSRSEMNVSTLELGDSALYLCASRRGSYTDTQYFGPGTRLTVL.

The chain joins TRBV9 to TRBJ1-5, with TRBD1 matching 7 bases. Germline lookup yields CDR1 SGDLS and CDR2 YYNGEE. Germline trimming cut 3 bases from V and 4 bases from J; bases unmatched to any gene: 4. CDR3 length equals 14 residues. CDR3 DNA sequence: TGTGCCAGCAGCGCCGACAGGGTTAATCAGCCCCAGCATTTT. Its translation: CASSADRVNQPQHF.

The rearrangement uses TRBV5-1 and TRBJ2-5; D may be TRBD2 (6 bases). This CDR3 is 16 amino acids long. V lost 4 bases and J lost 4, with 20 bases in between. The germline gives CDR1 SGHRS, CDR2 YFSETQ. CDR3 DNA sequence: TGCGCCAGCAGCCCCGTTGTCGGGAGTAAAAGAGAGACCCAGTACTTC. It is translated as CASSPVVGSKRETQYF.

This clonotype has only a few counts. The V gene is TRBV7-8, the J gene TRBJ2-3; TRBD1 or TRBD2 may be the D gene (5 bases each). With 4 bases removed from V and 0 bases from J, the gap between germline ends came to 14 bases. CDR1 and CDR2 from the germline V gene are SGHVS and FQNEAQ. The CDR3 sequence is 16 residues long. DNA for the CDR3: TGTGCCAGCAGCTCCACCTCGGGACGGAGCACAGATACGCAGTATTTT. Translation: CASSSTSGRSTDTQYF.

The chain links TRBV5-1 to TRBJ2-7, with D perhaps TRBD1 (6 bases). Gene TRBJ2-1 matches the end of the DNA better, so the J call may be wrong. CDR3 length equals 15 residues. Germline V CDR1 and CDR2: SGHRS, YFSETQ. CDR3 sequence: CASSLGPGANNEQFF. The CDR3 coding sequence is TGCGCCAGCAGCTTGGGGCCAGGGGCAAACAATGAGCAGTTCTTC.

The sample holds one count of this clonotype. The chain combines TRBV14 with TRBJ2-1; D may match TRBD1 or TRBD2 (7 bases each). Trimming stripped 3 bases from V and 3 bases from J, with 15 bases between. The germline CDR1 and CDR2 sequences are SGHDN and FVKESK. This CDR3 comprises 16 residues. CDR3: CASSHLRGGNYNEQFF. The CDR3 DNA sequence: TGTGCCAGCAGCCACCTCAGGGGGGGGAACTACAATGAGCAGTTCTTC. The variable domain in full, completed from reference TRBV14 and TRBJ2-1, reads EAGVTQFPSHSVIEKGQTVTLRCDPISGHDNLYWYRRVMGKEIKFLLHFVKESKQDESGMPNNRFLAERTGGTYSTLKVQPAELEDSGVYFCASSHLRGGNYNEQFFGPGTRLTVL.

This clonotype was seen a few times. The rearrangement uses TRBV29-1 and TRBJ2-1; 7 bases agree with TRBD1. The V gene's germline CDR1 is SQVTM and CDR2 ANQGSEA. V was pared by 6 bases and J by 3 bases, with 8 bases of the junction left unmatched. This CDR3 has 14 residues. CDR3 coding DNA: TGCAGCGTCGGCCGGGACAGTAACTACAATGAGCAGTTCTTC. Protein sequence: CSVGRDSNYNEQFF.

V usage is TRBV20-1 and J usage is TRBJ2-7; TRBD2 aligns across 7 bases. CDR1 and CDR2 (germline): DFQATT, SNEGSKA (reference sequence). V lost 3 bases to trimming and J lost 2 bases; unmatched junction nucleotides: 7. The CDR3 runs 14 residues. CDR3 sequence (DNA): TGCAGTGCTAGTTATGGTGGGGGGGCCTACGAGCAGTACTTC. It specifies CSASYGGGAYEQYF.

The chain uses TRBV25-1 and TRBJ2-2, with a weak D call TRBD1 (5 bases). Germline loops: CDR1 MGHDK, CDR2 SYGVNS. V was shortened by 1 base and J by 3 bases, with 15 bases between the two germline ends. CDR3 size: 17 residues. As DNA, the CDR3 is TGTGCCAGCAGTGAATCCCCGGGCAGGGTAGACACCGGGGAGCTGTTTTTT. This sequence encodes CASSESPGRVDTGELFF.

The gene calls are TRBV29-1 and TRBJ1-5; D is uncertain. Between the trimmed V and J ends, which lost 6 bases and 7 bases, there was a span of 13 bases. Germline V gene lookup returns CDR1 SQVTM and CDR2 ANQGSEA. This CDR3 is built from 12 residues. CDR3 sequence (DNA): TGCAGCGTCCGGATTCCCCCCCAGCCCCAGCATTTT. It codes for CSVRIPPQPQHF.

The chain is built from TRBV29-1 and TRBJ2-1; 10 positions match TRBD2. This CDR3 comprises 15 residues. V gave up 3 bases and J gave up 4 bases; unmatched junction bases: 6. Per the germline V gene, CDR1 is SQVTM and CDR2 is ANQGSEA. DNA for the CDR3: TGCAGCGTTGATTCAGAGCGGGGGGGTTACAATGAGCAGTTCTTC. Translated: CSVDSERGGYNEQFF.

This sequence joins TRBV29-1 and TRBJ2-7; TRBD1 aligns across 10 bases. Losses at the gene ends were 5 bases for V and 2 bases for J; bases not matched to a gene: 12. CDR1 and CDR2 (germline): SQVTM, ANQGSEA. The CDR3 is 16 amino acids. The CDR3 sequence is CSVLDTGTGETYEQYF. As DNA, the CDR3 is TGCAGCGTTCTAGATACCGGGACAGGGGAGACCTACGAGCAGTACTTC.

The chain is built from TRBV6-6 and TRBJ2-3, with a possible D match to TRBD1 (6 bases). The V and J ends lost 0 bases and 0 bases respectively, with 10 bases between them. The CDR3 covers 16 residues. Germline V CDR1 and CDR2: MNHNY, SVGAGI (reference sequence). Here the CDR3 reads CASSYSGASSTDTQYF. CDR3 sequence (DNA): TGTGCCAGCAGTTACTCGGGGGCTTCTAGCACAGATACGCAGTATTTT.